This T cell receptor (beta chain) was recorded in a study of blood T cell repertoires in COVID-19. From germline, CDR1 is MNHEY and CDR2 SMNVEV (reference sequence). Deletions cut 2 bases from V and 0 bases from J, with 11 bases between. The CDR3 is 15 amino acids. The data were produced by immunoSEQ multiplex PCR, yet TCRdb's version contains in-frame clones alone and is incomplete. The sample lists 150,000 or so clones; about 88% were seen once. The sequence came from a woman between 50 and 59 years old who had recovered from COVID-19. The chain is built from TRBV27 and TRBJ2-7, with a weak D call TRBD2 (6 bases). The sequencing input was PBMCs or T cells enriched from blood (not recorded which). CDR3: CASSLGSGSSYEQYF. DNA of the CDR3: TGTGCCAGCAGTTTAGGATCCGGGAGCTCCTACGAGCAGTACTTC.